This T cell receptor beta chain was sequenced for a study of OX40 agonist ivuxolimab in advanced cancers. For the study at large: Patients were dosed with the agonistic anti-OX40 (CD134) antibody ivuxolimab.

The CDR3 spans 17 residues. Germline V CDR1 and CDR2: GTSNPN, SVGIG (reference sequence). V was clipped by 2 bases and J by 0 bases; unmatched bases: 9. Study results and caveats: Researchers did not determine the expanded peripheral T cells' antigen specificity. At doses 0.1 to 3.0 mg/kg, CD4+ and CD8+ clones expanded.

Sequenced by immunoSEQ multiplex PCR; TCRdb stores in-frame clones only, minus some. The repertoire consists of roughly 61,000 clones, with approximately 90% occurring once and the leading ten covering roughly 0.79%. This clone was observed once. Its target is unknown. The chain couples TRBV30 to TRBJ2-2; 7 bases align to TRBD1. This material consisted of CD4+ or CD8+ T cells sorted from blood, taken in a trial of the OX40 agonist ivuxolimab. The sequence came from an adult with an advanced solid tumor such as melanoma, head and neck, liver or kidney cancer. The CDR3 coding sequence is TGTGCCTGGAGTAGGGGACGGACAGGCTCGAACACCGGGGAGCTGTTTTTT. Protein: CAWSRGRTGSNTGELFF. Complete variable domain (other parts from reference TRBV30 and TRBJ2-2): SQTIHQWPATLVQPVGSPLSLECTVEGTSNPNLYWYRQAAGRGLQLLFYSVGIGQISSEVPQNLSASRPQDRQFILSSKKLLLSDSGFYLCAWSRGRTGSNTGELFFGEGSRLTVL.